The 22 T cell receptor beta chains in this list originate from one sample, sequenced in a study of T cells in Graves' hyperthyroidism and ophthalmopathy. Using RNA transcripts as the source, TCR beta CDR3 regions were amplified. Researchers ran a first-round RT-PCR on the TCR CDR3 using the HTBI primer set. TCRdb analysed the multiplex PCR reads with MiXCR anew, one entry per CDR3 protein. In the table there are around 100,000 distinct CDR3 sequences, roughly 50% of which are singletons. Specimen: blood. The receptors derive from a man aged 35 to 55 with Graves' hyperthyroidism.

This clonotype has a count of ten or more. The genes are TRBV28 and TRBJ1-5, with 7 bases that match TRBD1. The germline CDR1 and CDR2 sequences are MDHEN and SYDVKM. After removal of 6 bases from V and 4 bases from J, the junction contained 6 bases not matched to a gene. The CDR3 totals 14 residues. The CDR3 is CASRTGLGNQPQHF. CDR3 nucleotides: TGTGCCAGCAGGACAGGGTTAGGGAATCAGCCCCAGCATTTT.

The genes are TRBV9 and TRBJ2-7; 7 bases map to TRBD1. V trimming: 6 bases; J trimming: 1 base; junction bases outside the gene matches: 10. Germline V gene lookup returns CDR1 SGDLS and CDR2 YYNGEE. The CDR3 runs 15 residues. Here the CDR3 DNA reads TGTGCCAGCACAGTGAACAGGGGCATTTCCTACGAGCAGTACTTC. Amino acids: CASTVNRGISYEQYF.

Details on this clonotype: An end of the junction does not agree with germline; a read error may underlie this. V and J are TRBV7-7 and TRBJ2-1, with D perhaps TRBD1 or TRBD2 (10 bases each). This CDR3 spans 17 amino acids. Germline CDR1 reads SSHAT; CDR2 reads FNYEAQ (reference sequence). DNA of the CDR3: TGTGCTAGCAGCTTACTAGCGGGACAGGGGTTCGGGAATGAGCAGTTCTTC. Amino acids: CASSLLAGQGFGNEQFF.

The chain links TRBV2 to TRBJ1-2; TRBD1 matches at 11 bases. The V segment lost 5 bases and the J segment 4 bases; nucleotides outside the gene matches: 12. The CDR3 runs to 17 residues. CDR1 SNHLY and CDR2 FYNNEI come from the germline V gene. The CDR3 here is CASSFTRTGGAGYGYTF. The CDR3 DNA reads TGTGCCAGCAGTTTCACAAGGACAGGGGGCGCGGGCTATGGCTACACCTTC.

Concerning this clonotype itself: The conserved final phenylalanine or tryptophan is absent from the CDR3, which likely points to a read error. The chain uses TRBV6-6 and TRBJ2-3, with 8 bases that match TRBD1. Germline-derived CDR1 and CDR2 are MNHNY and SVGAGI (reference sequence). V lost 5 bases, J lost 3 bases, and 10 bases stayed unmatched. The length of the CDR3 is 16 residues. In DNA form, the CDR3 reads TGTGCCAGCAGTAACTATGACAGGGGTGTGACAGATACGCAGTATTTG. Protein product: CASSNYDRGVTDTQYL.

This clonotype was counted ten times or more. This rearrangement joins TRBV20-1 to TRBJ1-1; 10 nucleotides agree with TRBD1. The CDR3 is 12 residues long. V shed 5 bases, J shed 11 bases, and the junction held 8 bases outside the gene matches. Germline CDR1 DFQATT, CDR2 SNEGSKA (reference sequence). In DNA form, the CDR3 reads TGCAGTGCTGGGGACAGGGGATTGGGGGCTTTCTTT. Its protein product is CSAGDRGLGAFF.

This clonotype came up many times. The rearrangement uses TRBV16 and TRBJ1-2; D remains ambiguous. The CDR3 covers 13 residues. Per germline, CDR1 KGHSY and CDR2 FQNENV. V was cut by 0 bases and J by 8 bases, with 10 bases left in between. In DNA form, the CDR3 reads TGTGCCAGCAGCCAATCAAGGGTTGAGGGCTACACCTTC. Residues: CASSQSRVEGYTF.

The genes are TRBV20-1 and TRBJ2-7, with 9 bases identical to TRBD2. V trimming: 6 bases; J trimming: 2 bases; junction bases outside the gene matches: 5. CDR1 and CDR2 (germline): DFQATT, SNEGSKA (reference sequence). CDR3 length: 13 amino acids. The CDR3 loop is CSAKLAGTYEQYF. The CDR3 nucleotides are TGCAGTGCCAAACTAGCGGGCACCTACGAGCAGTACTTC.

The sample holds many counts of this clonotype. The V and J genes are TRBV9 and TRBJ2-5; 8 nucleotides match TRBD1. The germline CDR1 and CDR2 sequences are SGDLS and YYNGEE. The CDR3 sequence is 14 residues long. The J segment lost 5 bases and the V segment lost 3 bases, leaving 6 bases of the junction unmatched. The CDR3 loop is CASSERTGIETQYF. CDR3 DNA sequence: TGTGCCAGCAGCGAGAGGACAGGGATCGAGACCCAGTACTTC.

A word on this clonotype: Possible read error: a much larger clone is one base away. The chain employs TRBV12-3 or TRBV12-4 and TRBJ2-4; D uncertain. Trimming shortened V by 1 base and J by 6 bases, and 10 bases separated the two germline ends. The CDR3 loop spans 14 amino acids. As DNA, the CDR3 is TGTGCCAGCAGTTTAGGTTCATGGGGAAACATTCAGTACTTC. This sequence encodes CASSLGSWGNIQYF.

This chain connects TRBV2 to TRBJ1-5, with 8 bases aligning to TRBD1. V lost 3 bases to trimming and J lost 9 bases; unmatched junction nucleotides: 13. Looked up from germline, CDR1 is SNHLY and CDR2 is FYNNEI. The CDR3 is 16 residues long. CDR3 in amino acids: CASSDSGDRWQPPQHF. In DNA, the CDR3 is TGTGCCAGCAGTGATAGTGGGGACAGGTGGCAACCGCCCCAGCATTTT.

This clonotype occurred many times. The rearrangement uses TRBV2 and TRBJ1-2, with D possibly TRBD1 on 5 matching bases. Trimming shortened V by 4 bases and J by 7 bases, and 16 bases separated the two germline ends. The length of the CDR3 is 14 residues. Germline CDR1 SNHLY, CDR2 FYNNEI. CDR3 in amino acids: CASSALGSQGGYTF. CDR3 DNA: TGTGCCAGCAGTGCTTTGGGTAGTCAGGGTGGCTACACCTTC.

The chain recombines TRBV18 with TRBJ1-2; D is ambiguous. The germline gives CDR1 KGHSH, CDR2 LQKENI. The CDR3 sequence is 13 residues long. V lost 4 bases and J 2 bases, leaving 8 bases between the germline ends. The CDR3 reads CASSLGRNYGYTF. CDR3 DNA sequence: TGTGCCAGCTCACTGGGCAGAAACTATGGCTACACCTTC.

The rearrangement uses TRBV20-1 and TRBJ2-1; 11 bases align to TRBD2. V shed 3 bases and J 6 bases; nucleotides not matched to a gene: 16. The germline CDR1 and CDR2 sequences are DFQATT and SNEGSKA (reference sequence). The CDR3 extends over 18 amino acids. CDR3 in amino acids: CSARGVSGRGVLVNEQFF. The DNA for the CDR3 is TGCAGTGCTAGGGGGGTTAGCGGGAGGGGGGTGTTGGTCAATGAGCAGTTCTTC.

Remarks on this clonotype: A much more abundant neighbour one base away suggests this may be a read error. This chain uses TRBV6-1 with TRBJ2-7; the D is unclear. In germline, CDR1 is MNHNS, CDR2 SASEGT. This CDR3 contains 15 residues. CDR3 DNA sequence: TGTGCCAGCAGTTACAAATTGGAAGGTGGCTACGAGCAGTGCTTC. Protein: CASSYKLEGGYEQCF.

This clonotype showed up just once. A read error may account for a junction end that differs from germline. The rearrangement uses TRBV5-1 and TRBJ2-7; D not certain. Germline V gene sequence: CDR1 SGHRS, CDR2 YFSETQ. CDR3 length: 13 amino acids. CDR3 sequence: CASSLGNSYGQYF. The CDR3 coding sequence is TGCGCCAGCAGCTTGGGGAACTCCTACGGGCAGTACTTC.

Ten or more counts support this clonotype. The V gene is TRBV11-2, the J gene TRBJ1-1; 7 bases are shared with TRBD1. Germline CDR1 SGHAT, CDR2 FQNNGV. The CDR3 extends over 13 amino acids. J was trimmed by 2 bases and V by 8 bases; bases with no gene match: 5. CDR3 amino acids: CASQRQGNTEAFF. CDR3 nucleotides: TGTGCCAGCCAGAGACAGGGCAACACTGAAGCTTTCTTT. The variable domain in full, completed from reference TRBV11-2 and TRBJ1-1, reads EAGVAQSPRYKIIEKRQSVAFWCNPISGHATLYWYQQILGQGPKLLIQFQNNGVVDDSQLPKDRFSAERLKGVDSTLKIQPAKLEDSAVYLCASQRQGNTEAFFGQGTRLTVV.

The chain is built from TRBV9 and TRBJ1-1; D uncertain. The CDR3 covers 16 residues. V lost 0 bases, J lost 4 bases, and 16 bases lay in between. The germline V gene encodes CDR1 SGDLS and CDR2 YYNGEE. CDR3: CASSVEIPPVGTEAFF. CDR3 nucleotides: TGTGCCAGCAGCGTAGAGATTCCCCCAGTGGGCACTGAAGCTTTCTTT. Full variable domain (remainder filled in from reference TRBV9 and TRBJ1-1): DSGVTQTPKHLITATGQRVTLRCSPRSGDLSVYWYQQSLDQGLQFLIQYYNGEERAKGNILERFSAQQFPDLHSELNLSSLELGDSALYFCASSVEIPPVGTEAFFGQGTRLTVV.

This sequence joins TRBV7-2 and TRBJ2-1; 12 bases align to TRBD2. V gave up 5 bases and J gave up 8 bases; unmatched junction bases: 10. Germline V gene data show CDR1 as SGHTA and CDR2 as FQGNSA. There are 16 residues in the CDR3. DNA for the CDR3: TGTGCCAGCAGCCTACCGACTAGCGGGGGATACGATGAGCAGTTCTTC. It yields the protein CASSLPTSGGYDEQFF.

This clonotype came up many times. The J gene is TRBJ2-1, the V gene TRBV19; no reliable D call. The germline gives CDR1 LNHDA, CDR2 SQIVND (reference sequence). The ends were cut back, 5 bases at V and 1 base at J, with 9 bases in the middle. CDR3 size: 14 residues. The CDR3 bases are TGTGCCAGTAGTCAGGACGGATCCTACAATGAGCAGTTCTTC. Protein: CASSQDGSYNEQFF.

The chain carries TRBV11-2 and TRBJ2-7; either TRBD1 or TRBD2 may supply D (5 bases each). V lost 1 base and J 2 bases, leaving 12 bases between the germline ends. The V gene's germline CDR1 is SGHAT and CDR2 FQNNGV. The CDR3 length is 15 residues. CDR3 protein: CASSLVGTSPYEQYF. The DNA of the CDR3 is TGTGCCAGCAGCTTAGTGGGGACCTCGCCCTACGAGCAGTACTTC.

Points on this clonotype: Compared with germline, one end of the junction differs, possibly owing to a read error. This chain's CDR3 is CAGLGLAAHRGAVF. CDR3 in DNA: TGTGCCGGCCTGGGACTGGCGGCTCACCGGGGAGCTGTTTTT. The chain combines TRBV25-1 with TRBJ2-2; D is perhaps TRBD2 (6 bases). Germline V gene sequence: CDR1 MGHDK, CDR2 SYGVNS. The CDR3 loop spans 14 amino acids. Based on the CDR3 plus reference TRBV25-1 and TRBJ2-2, the full variable domain is EADIYQTPRYLVIGTGKKITLECSQTMGHDKMYWYQQDPGMELHLIHYSYGVNSTEKGDLSSESTVSRIRTEHFPLTLESARPSHTSQYLCAGLGLAAHRGAVFGEGSRLTVL.